The rows below give T cell receptor beta chains drawn from one sample of a study of blood T cell repertoires in COVID-19. Sequenced by immunoSEQ multiplex PCR; TCRdb stores in-frame clones only, minus some. The sample has around 150,000 clones, about 86% seen once. The sequencing input was peripheral blood. These receptors came from a woman aged 55-70 years with active or convalescent COVID-19. CDR3s include the opening cysteine and the closing phenylalanine or tryptophan. The D gene is left open where the match is weak. Part of the rows lack a size; the others show once, few, many or a class for expanded clones.

clone_size j_call v_call d_call cdr3_nt cdr3_aa
- TRBJ2-1 TRBV28 TRBD2 TGTGCCAGCAGTTCTTATAGCGGGGGGCGGTCCTACAATGAGCAGTTCTTC CASSSYSGGRSYNEQFF
- TRBJ2-5 TRBV5-1 TRBD2 TGCGCCAGCAGCGCGCGGGGGGTCCAAGAGACCCAGTACTTC CASSARGVQETQYF
- TRBJ1-1 TRBV18 - TGTGCCAGCTCACCAAGTGTAGAAACTGAAGCTTTCTTT CASSPSVETEAFF
- TRBJ1-5 TRBV12-3/TRBV12-4 - TGTGCCAGCAGGAACTTCAATCAGCCCCAGCATTTT CASRNFNQPQHF
once TRBJ1-2 TRBV6-5 TRBD1 TGTGCCAGCAGCGTGGACAGGGGTAACTATGGCTACACCTTC CASSVDRGNYGYTF
- TRBJ1-1 TRBV2 - TGTGCCAGCTGCGGGGGGCTCGGGACTGAAGCTTTCTTT CASCGGLGTEAFF
- TRBJ1-1 TRBV6-2/TRBV6-3 - TGTGCCAGCAGTTGGGCAGGGGCGAACACTGAAGCTTTCTTT CASSWAGANTEAFF
- TRBJ1-5 TRBV19 TRBD1 TGTGCCAGTAGGAAATGGGGGGGACAGGGTCCTAATCAGCCCCAGCATTTT CASRKWGGQGPNQPQHF
- TRBJ1-2 TRBV6-6 TRBD1 TGTGCCAGCAGTTACGCCACAGGGGTTGCCTATGGCTACACCTTC CASSYATGVAYGYTF
- TRBJ2-3 TRBV7-8 - TGTGCCAGCAGCTTAGACCACACCTTCACAGATACGCAGTATTTT CASSLDHTFTDTQYF
- TRBJ1-3 TRBV10-3 TRBD1 TGTGCCATGACAGGGACCTCCTCTGGAAACACCATATATTTT CAMTGTSSGNTIYF
many TRBJ2-7 TRBV20-1 - TGCAGTGCTAGTTACGGGAGCGTGAACGAGCAGTACTTC CSASYGSVNEQYF
once TRBJ2-5 TRBV5-6 TRBD2 TGTGCCAGCAGCTCGGGGACTAGCGGTTGGGCCCAGACCCAGTACTTC CASSSGTSGWAQTQYF
- TRBJ2-2 TRBV7-2 TRBD2 TGTGCCAGCACCCTAGTAGGGCTAGCGGGGAGGGGCACCGGGGAGCTGTTTTTT CASTLVGLAGRGTGELFF
- TRBJ1-4 TRBV11-2 - TGTGCCAGCAGCTTAGCCCAGAAGGAGGAAAAACTGTTTTTT CASSLAQKEEKLFF
- TRBJ2-1 TRBV20-1 - TGCAGTGCTAGTCGGCAGGGTGTCCACAATGAGCAGTTCTTC CSASRQGVHNEQFF
- TRBJ2-2 TRBV7-9 TRBD1 TGTGCCAGCAGCTTGTGGCCGGGACAGGTGAAGACCGGGGAGCTGTTTTTT CASSLWPGQVKTGELFF
- TRBJ1-2 TRBV29-1 - TGCAGCGTTGAAGATTTACCAGATTATGGCTACACCTTC CSVEDLPDYGYTF
- TRBJ1-2 TRBV19 - TGTGCCAGTAGCATCAGTCGGGGGGACTATGGCTACACCTTC CASSISRGDYGYTF
- TRBJ2-1 TRBV6-2/TRBV6-3 TRBD2 TGTGCCAGCAGCCCAAGGGGCCCCGGGACTAGCGTGCATGAGCAGTTCTTC CASSPRGPGTSVHEQFF
- TRBJ1-3 TRBV2 - TGTGCCAGCACCGAAGGCGGTTTGGGAAACACCATATATTTT CASTEGGLGNTIYF
- TRBJ1-4 TRBV4-2 - TGTGCCAGCAGCCCAAGCCGGGGGGACCGAACAACTAATGAAAAACTGTTTTTT CASSPSRGDRTTNEKLFF
- TRBJ2-5 TRBV28 - TGTGCCAGCAGAAACCCTTCTGGGGGCGGTGGAGAGACCCAGTACTTC CASRNPSGGGGETQYF
few TRBJ2-5 TRBV4-2 TRBD2 TGTGCCAGCAGCCAAGCTAGCGGGGGGGATCAAGAGACCCAGTACTTC CASSQASGGDQETQYF
many TRBJ1-5 TRBV6-5 - TGTGCCAGCAGGAGGGACAACACCAATCAGCCCCAGCATTTT CASRRDNTNQPQHF
- TRBJ1-2 TRBV18 TRBD1 TGTGCCAGCTCAGCGGACAGGTCCCATTCTAACTATGGCTACACCTTC CASSADRSHSNYGYTF
- TRBJ2-6 TRBV4-2 - TGTGCCAGCAGCCAGGGGCAGGGCTCTGGGGCCAACGTCCTGACTTTC CASSQGQGSGANVLTF
- TRBJ2-2 TRBV4-3 - TGCGCCAGCAGCCAAGAAAAGGGGTTCGGGGAGCTGTTTTTT CASSQEKGFGELFF
- TRBJ1-2 TRBV4-2 - TGTGCCAGCAGCCAAGATCTCCGGGGAACGTGGGATGGCTACACCTTC CASSQDLRGTWDGYTF
once TRBJ1-4 TRBV6-5 TRBD1 TGTGCCAGCCTGGACAGGGCCGGTGAAAAACTGTTTTTT CASLDRAGEKLFF
- TRBJ2-3 TRBV13 TRBD2 TGTGCCAGCAGCTTAGGGCTAGCGGGGGTTCGGGGAGATACGCAGTATTTT CASSLGLAGVRGDTQYF
- TRBJ1-5 TRBV6-1 - TGTGCCAGCAGTGAATCCGGGGATAATCAGCCCCAGCATTTT CASSESGDNQPQHF
few TRBJ1-1 TRBV5-4 - TGTGCCAGCAGCTTGGCCGAACTTATGAACACTGAAGCTTTCTTT CASSLAELMNTEAFF